A single sample is the source of the 3 T cell receptor beta chains below, sequenced in a study of T cell responses to AZD1222 COVID-19 vaccine. Profiling relied on immunoSEQ multiplex PCR, and the TCRdb table lists in-frame clones only, not all of them. The sample contains 200,000 or so clones, 80% to 95% of which appear only once. The sequences come from peripheral blood, collected on day 0 of AZD1222 vaccination. These receptors all stem from an adult in good health.

V gene TRBV7-9 combines with J gene TRBJ1-3, with 7 positions matching TRBD1. Germline CDR1 and CDR2: SEHNR and FQNEAQ (reference sequence). J gave up 6 bases and V 3 bases, and 8 bases lay outside the gene matches. There are 15 residues in the CDR3. The CDR3 coding sequence is TGTGCCAGCAGCTTGAGGCAGGGGGTGGAAAACACCATATATTTT. Translating it yields CASSLRQGVENTIYF.

The genes are TRBV12-3 or TRBV12-4 and TRBJ2-2; D unresolved. The CDR3 contains 13 residues. V gave up 6 bases and J gave up 6 bases, with 11 bases separating them. The CDR3 nucleotides read TGTGCCAGCAGCACCGATGCACCCGGGGAGCTGTTTTTT. Translation: CASSTDAPGELFF.

The chain carries TRBV6-5 and TRBJ2-7; D remains ambiguous. Trimming shortened V by 9 bases and J by 6 bases, and 21 bases separated the two germline ends. CDR1 MNHEY and CDR2 SVGAGI come from the germline V gene. This CDR3 is built from 14 residues. DNA of the CDR3: TGTGCCAGTGTGACACGCCTAAGGAATACCGAGCAGTACTTC. It yields the protein CASVTRLRNTEQYF.